Shown below are 16 T cell receptor beta chains from a single sample sequenced in a study of T cell repertoires and Cas9 in healthy adults. Assay used: immunoSEQ multiplex PCR; TCRdb lists only in-frame clones, some missing. The sample records fewer than 15,000 clones, 89% being singletons. Sample: Tregs (CD4+, CD25+, CD127-, CD137-, CD154-) from PBMCs; culture status not recorded. All receptors come from a human donor in good health.

The V call is TRBV5-1, the J call TRBJ2-7, with 7 bases aligning to TRBD1. CDR1 is SGHRS, CDR2 YFSETQ, per germline. The V gene end was trimmed by 3 bases and the J gene end by 4 bases; junction bases not matched to a gene: 10. The CDR3 is made up of 15 amino acids. CDR3 coding DNA: TGCGCCAGCAGCTACGACAGGGATCTGCGGTACGAGCAGTACTTC. Its translation: CASSYDRDLRYEQYF.

This chain connects TRBV6-1 to TRBJ1-2; 8 bases fit TRBD1. Per germline, CDR1 MNHNS and CDR2 SASEGT. The junction had 6 bases not matched to a gene; V was cut back by 8 bases and J by 4 bases. This CDR3 has 13 amino acids. DNA for the CDR3: TGTGCCAGCGGGGACAGGTTCATCTATGGCTACACCTTC. Translated, it gives CASGDRFIYGYTF.

The chain has TRBV6-5 and TRBJ2-3; D might be TRBD2 (5 bases). Trimming stripped 10 bases from V and 6 bases from J, with 11 bases between. CDR1 is MNHEY and CDR2 is SVGAGI in the germline V gene. The CDR3 has 11 residues. Here the CDR3 DNA reads TGTGCCACCTCCCAGCGGGATACGCAGTATTTT. Encoded protein: CATSQRDTQYF.

The V gene is TRBV9, the J gene TRBJ2-1; no firm D call. Germline lookup yields CDR1 SGDLS and CDR2 YYNGEE. V was clipped by 1 base and J by 13 bases, with 15 bases between them. The CDR3 runs 13 residues. The CDR3 region is CASSVTSDRRQFF. The CDR3 region has the DNA TGTGCCAGCAGCGTAACGTCCGACCGGCGACAGTTCTTC.

The chain links TRBV7-2 to TRBJ2-1; 16 nucleotides match TRBD2. The CDR3 totals 19 residues. The germline V gene encodes CDR1 SGHTA and CDR2 FQGNSA. Trimming took 2 bases from V and 5 from J; bases not matched to a gene: 9. DNA of the CDR3: TGTGCCAGCAGCTTAAGTAAGGGACTAGCGGGGGGGCACCACAATGAGCAGTTCTTC. Its protein is CASSLSKGLAGGHHNEQFF.

This chain connects TRBV5-1 to TRBJ2-7; D call uncertain. The CDR3 covers 15 residues. V was cut by 1 base and J by 2 bases, with 13 bases left in between. CDR1 is SGHRS and CDR2 is YFSETQ in the germline V gene. The CDR3 region is CASSLSVGNAYEQYF. The CDR3 region has the DNA TGCGCCAGCAGCTTGAGCGTGGGGAACGCCTACGAGCAGTACTTC.

The V gene is TRBV7-9, the J gene TRBJ1-1; D possibly corresponds to TRBD1 (5 bases). The CDR3 loop spans 14 amino acids. Germline assignment: CDR1 SEHNR and CDR2 FQNEAQ (reference sequence). The V and J ends lost 3 bases and 5 bases respectively, with 13 bases between them. As DNA, the CDR3 is TGTGCCAGCAGCTTCGGGGACTTAATTACTGAAGCTTTCTTT. It encodes CASSFGDLITEAFF.

The rearrangement joins TRBV28 to TRBJ2-3; D is unclear. This CDR3 comprises 13 residues. Trimming left V 10 bases short and J 3 bases short, with 14 bases between. The germline CDR1 and CDR2 sequences are MDHEN and SYDVKM. CDR3: CATGPIATDTQYF. The CDR3 region has the DNA TGTGCCACAGGACCCATCGCGACAGATACGCAGTATTTT.

V usage is TRBV29-1 and J usage is TRBJ2-6; D not resolved. The germline gives CDR1 SQVTM, CDR2 ANQGSEA. This CDR3 is 13 amino acids long. V was cut by 6 bases and J by 2 bases, with 8 bases left in between. The CDR3 bases are TGCAGCGTAAGCCTGGCTGGGGCCAACGTCCTGACTTTC. It specifies CSVSLAGANVLTF. The full variable domain, in which reference TRBV29-1 and TRBJ2-6 provide the parts outside the CDR3, is SAVISQKPSRDICQRGTSLTIQCQVDSQVTMMFWYRQQPGQSLTLIATANQGSEATYESGFVIDKFPISRPNLTFSTLTVSNMSPEDSSIYLCSVSLAGANVLTFGAGSRLTVL.

V is TRBV28 and J is TRBJ2-2; a weak D match, TRBD1 (7 bases). Germline CDR1 and CDR2: MDHEN and SYDVKM. This CDR3 is 15 amino acids long. Trimming pared 5 bases from V and 4 bases from J, leaving 14 bases between. CDR3 in amino acids: CASSGGTEATGELFF. For the CDR3, the DNA is TGTGCCAGCAGTGGAGGGACAGAGGCCACCGGGGAGCTGTTTTTT.

This rearrangement joins TRBV16 to TRBJ2-2; D perhaps matches TRBD2 (6 bases). With 2 bases removed from V and 2 bases from J, the gap between germline ends came to 15 bases. The CDR3 extends over 17 amino acids. Germline CDR1 KGHSY, CDR2 FQNENV. CDR3 DNA sequence: TGTGCCAGCAGCCAACCTGGGAGGATGGCTAACACCGGGGAGCTGTTTTTT. Its protein is CASSQPGRMANTGELFF.

This clone was seen only a few times. V and J are TRBV10-3 and TRBJ2-3; D gene unclear. Germline V CDR1 and CDR2: ENHRY, SYGVKD. Deletions cut 10 bases from V and 1 base from J, with 18 bases between. There are 15 residues in the CDR3. The CDR3, as DNA: TGTGCCACAAACTCATTAGGGCTGGGCACAGATACGCAGTATTTT. Its protein is CATNSLGLGTDTQYF.

The rearrangement uses TRBV11-2 and TRBJ2-7, with a tentative D call TRBD1 (5 bases). Germline values: CDR1 SGHAT, CDR2 FQNNGV. The CDR3 is made up of 15 amino acids. V was cut by 1 base and J by 3 bases, with 13 bases left in between. The CDR3 sequence is CASSLVLTGFYEQYF. The DNA for the CDR3 is TGTGCCAGCAGCTTAGTTCTTACAGGCTTCTACGAGCAGTACTTC.

The V gene is TRBV7-9, the J gene TRBJ1-1, with D possibly being TRBD1 (5 bases). V gave up 3 bases and J gave up 1 base, with 12 bases separating them. CDR3 length equals 15 residues. Germline assignment: CDR1 SEHNR and CDR2 FQNEAQ (reference sequence). CDR3 sequence: CASSFSGSGNTEAFF. The DNA of the CDR3 is TGTGCCAGCAGCTTTTCAGGGAGCGGGAACACTGAAGCTTTCTTT.

A remark on this clone: The junction differs from germline at one of its ends, possibly a read error. The chain has TRBV7-2 and TRBJ2-7; 12 bases are a match to TRBD2. Germline CDR1 and CDR2: SGHTA and FQGNSA. The CDR3 spans 15 residues. CDR3 amino acids: CASSLAGGDPYEQYF. The CDR3 DNA reads TGTGCCAGCAGCCTAGCGGGGGGGGATCCCTACGAGCAGTACTTC.

The rearrangement uses TRBV6-4 and TRBJ2-7, with 8 bases aligning to TRBD1. The V and J ends lost 5 bases and 5 bases, in that order; junction bases with no gene match: 5. Germline lookup yields CDR1 MRHNA and CDR2 SNTAGT. The CDR3 loop spans 13 amino acids. Here the CDR3 DNA reads TGTGCCAGCAGTACTGGACAGGGCAACGAGCAGTACTTC. Residues: CASSTGQGNEQYF.